This TCR beta chain was sequenced in a study of human T cells and chemical hapten exposure. Findings and caveats of the study: Having alopecia, the donors may differ immunologically from healthy people. Expanded TCRs created a significantly greater count of big CDR3 similarity clusters than controls did.

With respect to this clonotype: What it binds is not known.

As the library was built, unique molecular identifiers were attached to individual cDNA molecules. In TCRdb, the RACE reads were re-called with MiXCR into one record per CDR3 protein. The sample holds more than 95,000 distinct CDR3 sequences, around an eighth seen once. Trimming cost V 7 bases and J 2 bases, with 8 bases left between them. Germline CDR1 SQVTM, CDR2 ANQGSEA. This CDR3 has 11 residues. Time point meaning: patch test 1, 2 weeks after DPC sensitization. Treatment indicated: therapeutic diphenylcyclopropenone sensitization with weekly scalp DPC. The study enrolled 18 to 70-year-old alopecia patients suitable for DPC.

The receptor comes from a woman in her forties or fifties with alopecia areata. Some clones in this sample may be carry-over from other donors' samples. The rearrangement uses TRBV29-1 and TRBJ1-1; no firm D call. The source was whole blood, collected in connection with sensitization to the hapten diphenylcyclopropenone (DPC). DNA of the CDR3: TGCAGCGCCCTTGAAAACACTGAAGCTTTCTTT. Its translation is CSALENTEAFF.